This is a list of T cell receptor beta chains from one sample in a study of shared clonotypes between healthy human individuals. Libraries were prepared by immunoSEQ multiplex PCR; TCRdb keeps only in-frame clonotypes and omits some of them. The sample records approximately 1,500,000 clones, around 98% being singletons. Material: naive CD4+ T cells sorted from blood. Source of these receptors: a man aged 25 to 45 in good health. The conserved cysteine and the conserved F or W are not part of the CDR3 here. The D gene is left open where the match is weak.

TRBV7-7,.,ASSLGTSSYNEQF
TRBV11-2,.,ASSLSTDTQY
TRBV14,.,ASSLAGMNTGELF
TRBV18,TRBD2,ASSTRTSGKRFPETQY
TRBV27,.,ASRPPGRPRNEKLF
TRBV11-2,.,ASSLVFRTYEQY
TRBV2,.,ASSLWDNNQPQH
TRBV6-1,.,ASSEAGGTMGELF
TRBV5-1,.,ASSFLPGETQY
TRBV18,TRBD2,ASSPKREGRRLGEQY
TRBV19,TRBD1,ASRTGQGTDTQY
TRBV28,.,ASSPLGTGELF
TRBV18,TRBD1,ASSPLGQGQDTQY
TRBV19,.,ASRDTSTDTQY
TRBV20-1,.,SASTHEKLF
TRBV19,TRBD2,ASSSAPLAGGTANTGELF
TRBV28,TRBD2,ASSFRLAAETQY
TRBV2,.,ASSDEDEDTQY
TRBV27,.,ASSGGGPQH
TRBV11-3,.,ASSFRTYNEQF
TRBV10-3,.,AISPQENTEAF
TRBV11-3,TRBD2,ASSSRLAGGTDTQY
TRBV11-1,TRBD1,ASSVRDRDYQETQY
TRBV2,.,ASSVEAKDYGYT
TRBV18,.,ASSRFQETQY
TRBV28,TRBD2,ASSSIGRKAGGVTDTQY
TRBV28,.,ASSSPGPWGYT
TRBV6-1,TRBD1,ASSAYRGLSVNTEAF
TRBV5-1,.,ASSLDGTSNQPQH
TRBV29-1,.,SVEDLYGKVYNEQF
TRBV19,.,ASRRGLWTAFSSTDTQY
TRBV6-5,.,ASSYETNRAYNEQF
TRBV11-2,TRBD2,ASSPWGRLAGESEQF
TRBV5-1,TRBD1,ASSPRWQGANTGELF
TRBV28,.,ASSLLQYEQY
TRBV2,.,ASTDDTVVRKGA
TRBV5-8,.,ASSHRDTGYNEQF
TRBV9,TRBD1,ASSVNTGTGKLF
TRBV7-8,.,ASSALDLTEQY
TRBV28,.,ASSLPGSQVEQY
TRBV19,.,ASSIRGFRGVETQY
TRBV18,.,ASSPRGNQPQH
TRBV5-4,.,ASSLRPNMNTEAF
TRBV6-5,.,ASSETWADREAF
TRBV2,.,ASSEEVTFNEAF
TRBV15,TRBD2,ATSREWGLGLAGGNEQF
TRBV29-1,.,SVEVAGGTDTQY
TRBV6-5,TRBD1,ASSPWTGMNTEAF
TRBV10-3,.,AISEVRGRYQETQY
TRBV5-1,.,ASSLGGGGKDTQY
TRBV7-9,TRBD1,ASSPGQGAHEKLF
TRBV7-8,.,ASSLERRVYGYT
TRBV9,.,ASSVGQNTGELF
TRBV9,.,ASSIGPKPLSNQPQH
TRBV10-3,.,AIRSGANYEQY
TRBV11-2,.,ASSLDILGGYT
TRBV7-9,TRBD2,ASNLRRLAGVGDTQY
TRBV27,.,ASSPMHPPGNTIY
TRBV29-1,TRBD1,SVRDSINEQF
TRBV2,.,ASRDRGYEQY